Below are 18 T cell receptor beta chains sequenced from a single sample in a study of cytomegalovirus exposure and HLA in healthy donors. The PCR made use of 60 Vbeta and 13 Jbeta primers. Assay: immunoSEQ multiplex PCR; the TCRdb copy retains only in-frame clones and omits some. Counted here are 170,000 or so clones, 80% occurring once; the ten biggest clones make up 0.6% to 0.7%. The sequenced sample consisted of PBMCs. The receptors originated from a boy under 18 in good health and CMV-seronegative.

The chain is built from TRBV4-3 and TRBJ2-7; tentative D call: TRBD2 (5 bases). The CDR3 is 13 amino acids. The V gene's germline CDR1 is LGHNA and CDR2 YSLEER. Trimming pared 0 bases from V and 6 bases from J, leaving 9 bases between. The CDR3 coding sequence is TGCGCCAGCAGCCAAGATTCCGGGATCGAGCAGTACTTC. Encoded protein: CASSQDSGIEQYF.

The gene calls are TRBV29-1 and TRBJ2-5; TRBD1 aligns across 8 bases. With 5 bases clipped from V and 5 bases from J, the junction kept 7 bases outside the gene matches. Germline CDR1 and CDR2: SQVTM and ANQGSEA. There are 13 residues in the CDR3. CDR3 DNA sequence: TGCAGCGTTACCCAGGGGGCTGGGGAGACCCAGTACTTC. This encodes CSVTQGAGETQYF.

The chain has TRBV7-9 and TRBJ2-2, with a tentative D call TRBD1 (5 bases). Between the trimmed V and J ends, which lost 3 bases and 1 base, there was a span of 6 bases. CDR3 length: 14 amino acids. CDR1 and CDR2 (germline): SEHNR, FQNEAQ (reference sequence). For the CDR3, the DNA is TGTGCCAGCAGCTTGACAGTGAACACCGGGGAGCTGTTTTTT. This translates into CASSLTVNTGELFF.

The chain joins TRBV10-3 to TRBJ2-5; no clear D. With 4 bases removed from V and 1 base from J, the gap between germline ends came to 10 bases. CDR1 is ENHRY and CDR2 is SYGVKD in the germline V gene. CDR3 size: 14 residues. The CDR3: CAISGSSPQETQYF. The CDR3 DNA follows: TGTGCCATCAGTGGGTCCTCCCCCCAAGAGACCCAGTACTTC.

The chain carries TRBV30 and TRBJ1-3; D gene uncertain. Germline-derived CDR1 and CDR2 are GTSNPN and SVGIG (reference sequence). Trimming took off 0 bases at V and 0 bases at J, with 15 bases between the two ends. This CDR3 is 17 amino acids long. The CDR3 nucleotides read TGTGCCTGGAGTGTACTTCCTGGCGGGAGCTCTGGAAACACCATATATTTT. Translated: CAWSVLPGGSSGNTIYF. The whole variable domain, remainder taken from reference TRBV30 and TRBJ1-3, is SQTIHQWPATLVQPVGSPLSLECTVEGTSNPNLYWYRQAAGRGLQLLFYSVGIGQISSEVPQNLSASRPQDRQFILSSKKLLLSDSGFYLCAWSVLPGGSSGNTIYFGEGSWLTVV.

This chain joins TRBV28 and TRBJ1-1; D gene uncertain. This CDR3 region has 13 residues. Germline CDR1 MDHEN, CDR2 SYDVKM. Trimming pared 7 bases from V and 2 bases from J, leaving 11 bases between. CDR3 region: CASMVRANTEAFF. As DNA, the CDR3 is TGTGCCAGCATGGTGAGGGCAAACACTGAAGCTTTCTTT.

This chain links TRBV12-5 with TRBJ2-2, with TRBD2 as a possible D gene (6 bases). This CDR3 comprises 14 residues. CDR1 and CDR2 (germline): LGHNT, FRNRAP. The V end was cut by 1 base, the J end by 6 bases, with 9 bases between. CDR3 sequence reads: CASGLGTIPGELFF. CDR3 DNA sequence: TGTGCTAGTGGTTTGGGGACTATCCCCGGGGAGCTGTTTTTT.

This chain joins TRBV7-8 and TRBJ2-5, with 7 bases lining up with TRBD2. This CDR3 is 17 amino acids long. Losses at the gene ends were 5 bases for V and 5 bases for J; bases not matched to a gene: 17. Germline V gene sequence: CDR1 SGHVS, CDR2 FQNEAQ. DNA for the CDR3: TGTGCCAGCAGCCACTTCTCCGGGACTACGTCCTTGGAGACCCAGTACTTC. This sequence encodes CASSHFSGTTSLETQYF.

The chain joins TRBV5-4 to TRBJ2-7; TRBD1 might be the D (5 bases). The CDR3 has 14 residues. V gave up 4 bases and J gave up 2 bases, with 13 bases separating them. Germline-derived CDR1 and CDR2 are SGHNT and YYREEE (reference sequence). The CDR3 sequence: CASSLQYRPYEQYF. Here the CDR3 DNA reads TGTGCCAGCAGCCTGCAGTACAGGCCCTACGAGCAGTACTTC.

CDR3 DNA sequence: TGTGCCAGTAGTCCGGACAGGGTTAATTCCTATGGCTACACCTTC. Its translation: CASSPDRVNSYGYTF. The chain combines TRBV19 with TRBJ1-2; the match to TRBD1 covers 8 bases. CDR1 LNHDA and CDR2 SQIVND come from the germline V gene (reference sequence). The CDR3 consists of 15 residues. The V segment lost 5 bases and the J segment 4 bases; nucleotides outside the gene matches: 9.

The gene calls are TRBV4-2 and TRBJ2-7, with 7 bases aligning to TRBD2. CDR1 and CDR2 from the germline V gene are LGHNA and YNFKEQ. CDR3 length: 16 residues. Unmatched junction bases numbered 11, after V lost 2 bases and J lost 4 bases. CDR3 sequence (DNA): TGTGCCAGCAGCCAAAGGGACGGGAGGCTTGGGTACGAGCAGTACTTC. This encodes CASSQRDGRLGYEQYF.

The chain links TRBV19 to TRBJ2-5; 7 bases match TRBD2. CDR3 length: 14 amino acids. The V segment lost 3 bases and the J segment 7 bases; nucleotides outside the gene matches: 8. The germline V gene has CDR1 LNHDA and CDR2 SQIVND (reference sequence). The DNA of the CDR3 is TGTGCCAGTAGTATGGTGGGGAGGGGAGGGACCCAGTACTTC. Residues: CASSMVGRGGTQYF.

CDR3 protein: CATEGGSSYGYTF. CDR3 nucleotide sequence: TGTGCCACCGAAGGCGGTTCTAGCTATGGCTACACCTTC. V and J are TRBV10-3 and TRBJ1-2; no clear D gene. V was cut by 10 bases and J by 4 bases, with 16 bases left in between. This CDR3 has 13 residues. Germline V gene data show CDR1 as ENHRY and CDR2 as SYGVKD.

This clone appeared a few times. The rearrangement uses TRBV30 and TRBJ2-3; 9 positions agree with TRBD2. The trim removed 2 bases at V and 3 bases at J, leaving 6 bases unmatched. This CDR3 is built from 15 residues. Germline V gene data show CDR1 as GTSNPN and CDR2 as SVGIG (reference sequence). The chain's CDR3 is CAWSRLAEQTDTQYF. The CDR3 coding sequence is TGTGCCTGGAGTCGACTAGCGGAACAAACAGATACGCAGTATTTT.

This chain joins TRBV6-5 and TRBJ2-7; D is perhaps TRBD2 (6 bases). The germline CDR1 and CDR2 sequences are MNHEY and SVGAGI. The CDR3 contains 14 residues. Trimming shortened V by 2 bases and J by 5 bases, and 13 bases separated the two germline ends. The CDR3 sequence: CASSYGTGEDEQYF. The DNA for the CDR3 is TGTGCCAGCAGTTACGGCACGGGGGAGGACGAGCAGTACTTC.

V is TRBV10-2 and J is TRBJ2-6; D is possibly TRBD2 (6 bases). Germline V gene sequence: CDR1 WSHSY, CDR2 SAAADI. V was trimmed by 0 bases and J by 3 bases, leaving 9 bases between them. CDR3 size: 16 residues. The CDR3 sequence: CASSESEGYGANVLTF. The CDR3 region has the DNA TGCGCCAGCAGTGAGTCGGAGGGATATGGGGCCAACGTCCTGACTTTC.

V is TRBV29-1 and J is TRBJ1-1; TRBD1 aligns across 7 bases. The CDR3 contains 14 residues. CDR1 and CDR2 from the germline V gene are SQVTM and ANQGSEA. Trimming took 3 bases from V and 3 from J; bases not matched to a gene: 7. The CDR3 reads CSVDVRGLDTEAFF. The CDR3 nucleotides are TGCAGCGTTGATGTGAGGGGGCTAGACACTGAAGCTTTCTTT.

The V gene is TRBV19, the J gene TRBJ2-4; D possibly corresponds to TRBD1 (8 bases). Deletions cut 6 bases from V and 8 bases from J, with 32 bases between. The CDR3 totals 19 residues. CDR1 and CDR2 from the germline V gene are LNHDA and SQIVND (reference sequence). The CDR3 reads CASSEWTGSGSGTRYIQYF. For the CDR3, the DNA is TGTGCCAGTAGCGAGTGGACAGGGAGCGGCAGCGGGACCCGTTACATTCAGTACTTC.